This entry lists 20 T cell receptor beta chains sequenced from one sample in a study of cytomegalovirus exposure and HLA in healthy donors. Only in-frame clones appear in the TCRdb table, and some are missing; sequencing was by immunoSEQ multiplex PCR. The sample includes tens of thousands of clones, approximately 91% seen only once; the top ten take around 2.1%. Sample: PBMCs. The receptor set was obtained from a man under 40 in good health and CMV-seronegative.

CDR3 sequence (DNA): TGTGCCAGCAGTGTTGGTGAGGCCGTGGCAGATACGCAGTATTTT. Its protein is CASSVGEAVADTQYF. The chain joins TRBV27 to TRBJ2-3, with unresolved D. The V end lost 5 bases, the J end lost 4 bases, and 16 bases lay between the germline ends. Germline lookup yields CDR1 MNHEY and CDR2 SMNVEV (reference sequence). This CDR3 spans 15 amino acids.

The chain couples TRBV7-2 to TRBJ2-5, with 7 bases fitting TRBD1. Trimming took 4 bases from V and 1 from J; bases not matched to a gene: 9. In germline, CDR1 is SGHTA, CDR2 FQGNSA. The CDR3 totals 16 residues. The CDR3 is CASSSPEAGGQETQYF. CDR3 DNA: TGTGCCAGCAGCTCCCCGGAGGCAGGGGGCCAAGAGACCCAGTACTTC.

This chain links TRBV7-9 with TRBJ2-7; perhaps TRBD1 as D (5 bases). This CDR3 comprises 13 residues. CDR1 and CDR2 from the germline V gene are SEHNR and FQNEAQ (reference sequence). V gave up 5 bases and J gave up 0 bases, with 8 bases separating them. CDR3 protein: CASSPTDSYEQYF. CDR3 in DNA: TGTGCCAGCAGCCCGACAGACTCCTACGAGCAGTACTTC.

The chain links TRBV27 to TRBJ2-1; TRBD2 aligns across 13 bases. V trimming: 3 bases; J trimming: 0 bases; junction bases outside the gene matches: 17. Germline V lookup: CDR1 MNHEY, CDR2 SMNVEV (reference sequence). This CDR3 is 22 amino acids long. CDR3 nucleotide sequence: TGTGCCAGCAGTTTGAGATACTCGGGACTAGCGGGGCCTTCCCCCTCCTACAATGAGCAGTTCTTC. Amino acid sequence: CASSLRYSGLAGPSPSYNEQFF.

The chain carries TRBV9 and TRBJ1-5, with D unclear. The CDR3 has 13 residues. V shed 0 bases and J shed 6 bases, with 7 bases lying between them. Germline V CDR1 and CDR2: SGDLS, YYNGEE. CDR3 region: CASSVGGTQPQHF. For the CDR3, the DNA is TGTGCCAGCAGCGTAGGCGGAACTCAGCCCCAGCATTTT. The variable domain in full, with the rest retrieved from reference TRBV9 and TRBJ1-5, is DSGVTQTPKHLITATGQRVTLRCSPRSGDLSVYWYQQSLDQGLQFLIQYYNGEERAKGNILERFSAQQFPDLHSELNLSSLELGDSALYFCASSVGGTQPQHFGDGTRLSIL.

The V gene is TRBV6-6, the J gene TRBJ2-2, with D perhaps TRBD1 (5 bases). Trimming removed 11 bases at V and 2 bases at J, with 21 bases between. This CDR3 is 16 amino acids long. Germline CDR1 reads MNHNY; CDR2 reads SVGAGI (reference sequence). The CDR3 DNA reads TGTGCCCTATCCCCTGACAGTATCATAAACACCGGGGAGCTGTTTTTT. Protein sequence: CALSPDSIINTGELFF.

The rearrangement links TRBV10-3 to TRBJ1-2, with 9 bases that match TRBD1. This CDR3 spans 16 amino acids. Germline loops: CDR1 ENHRY, CDR2 SYGVKD. V lost 0 bases to trimming and J lost 6 bases; unmatched junction nucleotides: 8. CDR3 protein: CAISESTTGGVDGYTF. In DNA form, the CDR3 reads TGTGCCATCAGTGAGTCGACGACAGGGGGGGTTGATGGCTACACCTTC.

The chain employs TRBV6-5 and TRBJ2-1; tentatively, D is TRBD2 (5 bases). The germline V gene has CDR1 MNHEY and CDR2 SVGAGI. The CDR3 extends over 14 amino acids. Trimming cost V 2 bases and J 9 bases, with 14 bases left between them. The CDR3: CASSYPAKRGEQFF. As DNA, the CDR3 is TGTGCCAGCAGTTACCCCGCAAAACGGGGTGAGCAGTTCTTC.

The chain uses TRBV4-1 and TRBJ2-2; D gene uncertain. The CDR3 has 15 residues. Trimming took 7 bases from V and 0 from J, leaving 12 bases between them. CDR1 and CDR2 from the germline V gene are MGHRA and YSYEKL. The CDR3 is CASKFGLPNTGELFF. CDR3 nucleotide sequence: TGCGCCAGCAAGTTTGGGCTGCCGAACACCGGGGAGCTGTTTTTT.

The chain recombines TRBV11-2 with TRBJ2-6, with 11 bases aligning to TRBD2. The CDR3 totals 17 residues. In germline, CDR1 is SGHAT, CDR2 FQNNGV. Losses at the gene ends were 6 bases for V and 0 bases for J; bases not matched to a gene: 4. CDR3 nucleotide sequence: TGTGCCAGCAGAGGACTAGCGGGCCCCTCTGGGGCCAACGTCCTGACTTTC. Translated: CASRGLAGPSGANVLTF.

V gene TRBV15 combines with J gene TRBJ1-5; D gene ambiguous. Germline CDR1 reads LNHNV; CDR2 reads YYDKDF (reference sequence). The CDR3 spans 13 residues. The ends were cut back, 0 bases at V and 11 bases at J, with 11 bases in the middle. The CDR3 coding sequence is TGTGCCACCAGCAGAGATAAGCTCGAGGCCCAGCATTTT. Residues: CATSRDKLEAQHF.

The chain couples TRBV7-2 to TRBJ1-2, with D possibly TRBD1 on 5 matching bases. The CDR3 has 14 amino acids. The germline gives CDR1 SGHTA, CDR2 FQGNSA. Deletions cut 5 bases from V and 0 bases from J, with 10 bases between. Written as DNA, the CDR3 is TGTGCCAGCAGCCCGGGACTTACTAACTATGGCTACACCTTC. It translates to CASSPGLTNYGYTF.

The chain recombines TRBV6-4 with TRBJ2-1, with TRBD2 matching 7 bases. The germline V gene encodes CDR1 MRHNA and CDR2 SNTAGT. V lost 0 bases, J lost 2 bases, and 10 bases stayed unmatched. The CDR3 is made up of 18 amino acids. CDR3 bases: TGTGCCAGCAGTGACTCGATAGGACGCGGGAGCCCCTACAATGAGCAGTTCTTC. Its protein product is CASSDSIGRGSPYNEQFF.

This chain's CDR3 is CASSLLAGGALRSTGELFF. CDR3 in DNA: TGTGCCAGCAGCTTGTTGGCAGGGGGCGCCCTGCGATCGACCGGGGAGCTGTTTTTT. The chain couples TRBV5-5 to TRBJ2-2, with 8 bases aligning to TRBD1. The length of the CDR3 is 19 residues. In germline, CDR1 is SGHKS, CDR2 YYEKEE (reference sequence). After removal of 1 base from V and 5 bases from J, the junction contained 16 bases not matched to a gene.

This rearrangement joins TRBV5-1 to TRBJ2-6, with D tentatively TRBD1 (6 bases). The CDR3 covers 19 residues. Germline V gives CDR1 SGHRS, CDR2 YFSETQ. Trimming pared 3 bases from V and 1 base from J, leaving 20 bases between. The CDR3 region is CASSSNQQGLRSGANVLTF. CDR3 DNA sequence: TGCGCCAGCAGCTCGAACCAACAGGGATTGCGGTCTGGGGCCAACGTCCTGACTTTC. The variable domain in full, with the rest retrieved from reference TRBV5-1 and TRBJ2-6, is KAGVTQTPRYLIKTRGQQVTLSCSPISGHRSVSWYQQTPGQGLQFLFEYFSETQRNKGNFPGRFSGRQFSNSRSEMNVSTLELGDSALYLCASSSNQQGLRSGANVLTFGAGSRLTVL.

The rearrangement uses TRBV28 and TRBJ2-1, with D hard to call. The germline V gene encodes CDR1 MDHEN and CDR2 SYDVKM. The CDR3 totals 12 residues. The V and J ends lost 7 bases and 1 base respectively, with 5 bases between them. The CDR3 DNA sequence: TGTGCCAGCAAAACTTCCTACAATGAGCAGTTCTTC. Protein product: CASKTSYNEQFF.

The chain recombines TRBV6-1 with TRBJ2-2, with D tentatively TRBD2 (7 bases). The CDR3 is made up of 16 amino acids. V dropped 4 bases and J dropped 3 bases, with 15 bases sitting between them. The germline V gene encodes CDR1 MNHNS and CDR2 SASEGT. The CDR3 loop is CASSAPGGRDTGELFF. The CDR3, as DNA: TGTGCCAGCAGTGCCCCGGGGGGCCGGGACACCGGGGAGCTGTTTTTT.

This chain connects TRBV4-1 to TRBJ2-7, with a weak D call TRBD2 (5 bases). V gave up 1 base and J gave up 2 bases, with 12 bases separating them. CDR1 is MGHRA, CDR2 YSYEKL, per germline. The CDR3 has 15 residues. The CDR3 loop is CASSQAIRGAYEQYF. The CDR3 DNA reads as TGCGCCAGCAGCCAAGCGATACGGGGAGCCTACGAGCAGTACTTC.

The genes are TRBV27 and TRBJ2-3, with 11 positions matching TRBD2. Trimming removed 2 bases from V and 0 bases from J; junction bases left unmatched: 13. This CDR3 comprises 20 residues. The germline gives CDR1 MNHEY, CDR2 SMNVEV (reference sequence). This CDR3 reads CASSLALPTSGEASTDTQYF. For the CDR3, the DNA is TGTGCCAGCAGTTTAGCGCTACCGACTAGCGGGGAGGCGAGCACAGATACGCAGTATTTT.

The chain combines TRBV2 with TRBJ2-1; 12 nucleotides line up with TRBD2. CDR1 SNHLY and CDR2 FYNNEI come from the germline V gene. This CDR3 spans 16 amino acids. The ends lost 5 bases at V and 7 bases at J; junction bases unmatched: 9. CDR3 loop: CASSPRLAGAANEQFF. As DNA, the CDR3 is TGTGCCAGCAGTCCACGACTAGCGGGAGCGGCGAATGAGCAGTTCTTC.